This T cell receptor beta chain derives from a study of T cells after yellow fever vaccination (dated by TCRdb to about 2019). Looking at the study overall: The SMART-Seq v4 Ultra Low Input RNA kit was used to prepare libraries from fractions with low cell numbers. To follow T-cell clones before and after primary and booster YFV17D yellow fever vaccination, bulk TCR alpha and beta repertoires were sequenced over time. Blood was drawn at multiple timepoints before and after primary and secondary immunization, with bulk PBMC replicates and cell subsets isolated. Two healthy male donors made up the cohort, one aged 18 to 30 years and the other aged 30 to 40 years. General conclusions and limits of the study: Most clones expanded after primary vaccination were re-detected after the booster (almost 97% of CD4 and about nine tenths of CD8), suggesting broad memory maintenance. Compared with the primary T-cell response, the secondary T-cell response was faster but weaker, reaching its peak on day 5 rather than on day 15. The study included only a couple of donors, which limits how far the findings can be generalized. A small share of clonotypes occurred in both CD4 and CD8 compartments, likely arising from convergent recombination. Because abundant contaminating clonotypes from the bulk population could be contained in FACS-sorted repertoires, computational filtering was required.

TCR cDNA was synthesized by 5'RACE template switching, through which a universal primer site and unique molecular identifiers were introduced. Priming for cDNA synthesis came from both the TCR alpha and TCR beta constant segments. Libraries were amplified in two PCR steps, with sample barcodes and sequencing adapters added in the second step. Libraries were sequenced on Illumina HiSeq 2500 (2x100 bp) or NovaSeq (2x150 bp). From the authors' description of their analysis: Reads were demultiplexed and collapsed into UMI consensus sequences with MIGEC, and V(D)J alignment was performed with MiXCR. Vaccine-responding clonotypes were defined with edgeR using replicate PBMC samples, requiring FDR below 0.01 and a log2 fold change above 5 up to day 15. Each bulk clonotype was labeled CD4 or CD8 based on which sequenced repertoire, CD4 or CD8, contained the clonotype at higher abundance. The raw public data were reprocessed by TCRdb itself: fastp quality trimming at Q25, MiXCR clonotype calling, in-frame beta chains only. Each record represents a unique CDR3 protein, reported with the most common genes and DNA among its rows. The V and J calls, along with clone size, are taken from TCRdb and not from the paper's own processing. This sample is represented by 150,000 to 200,000 distinct CDR3 sequences; almost 7% of them were singletons. The biggest ten clones account for approximately 2.5% of the sample.

The treatment or condition label, read with the paper, signifies: live attenuated yellow fever vaccine strain. PBMCs were isolated from peripheral blood using a standard Ficoll-Paque protocol. Dynabeads CD4 and CD8 positive selection kits were used to isolate CD4 and CD8 T-cell fractions. TriZol was used to extract RNA from bulk PBMCs, from CD4 and CD8 fractions, and from dextramer-positive and dextramer-negative fractions. There are 15 amino acids in the CDR3, from cysteine to phenylalanine inclusive. Only CDR3 DNA is held: 45 bases, read in frame from base 1. V is clipped by 5 bases and J by 7 bases, and the sequence between their germline boundaries is 18 bases long. From the germline V gene, CDR1 is SGHTA and CDR2 is FQGTGA. This clonotype was counted ten times or more. The specificity of this receptor is unknown. Base qualities are not provided; no much larger clone lies one nucleotide away.

The starting material was CD4+ T cells sorted from PBMCs, obtained about 5 days after the first yellow fever vaccination. The source is a young man who received the YFV17D yellow fever vaccine. The sequence links TRBV7-3 to TRBJ2-1; D gene: possibly TRBD2, on 5 matching bases. The nucleotide sequence is given as TGTGCCAGCAGCCTACCCGGTCGAGGGCGGAATGAGCAGTTCTTC. Its translation is CASSLPGRGRNEQFF.